This entry features one T cell receptor (beta chain) sequence. This clonotype was seen more than once but under ten times. Which antigen it targets is not known. Per-nucleotide qualities are absent, and no much larger clonotype sits a single base away. This record belongs to a study of blood T cells in healthy people across ages (dated by TCRdb to the mid-2010s). For context, the study as a whole: In model experiments, roughly one uniquely barcoded TCR beta cDNA molecule per two T cells was captured by template switching. Two additional independent replicas of 1 million unique cDNA reads from the same blood draw were analyzed for two donors (one aged 18 to 30 and one aged 80 or older). Age-related changes in TCR beta repertoire diversity were measured in the study by deep sequencing normalized with unique cDNA molecular identifiers. The donors were divided into four age groups: young (average 16 years), middle-aged (around 37), aged (approximately 64) and long-lived (roughly 86). Donors of different ages were randomly distributed across sequencing lanes to avoid experimental bias.

The investigation overall reported the following: As age increased, observed TCR beta diversity per million T cells dropped in a roughly linear way, and a significant reduction was already evident by age 40. Total diversity estimates from one million sequenced T cells were considered lower bounds and underestimates. Because profiling used bulk unsorted PBMCs, naive and antigen-experienced compartments could not be compared conclusively. Because donor CMV infection status was unknown, age-related changes in expanded clonotypes were potentially confounded. There was a strong correlation between observed TCR beta diversity and the percentage of naive T cells measured by flow cytometry. Compared with the aged group, the long-lived group had more naive CD4+ T cells, fewer expanded clones and increased TCR diversity, suggesting age selection.

Systemically healthy Caucasian individuals from Russia, some 36 in total and aged roughly 6 to 100 years, were included as donors. Each donor gave 8 to 10 milliliters of peripheral blood, drawn into EDTA-treated Vacutainer tubes. Ficoll-Paque density-gradient centrifugation was used to isolate PBMCs, with at least 6.5 million obtained per sample. Trizol reagent was used to extract total RNA from the PBMCs, yielding at least 6 micrograms per sample. For every donor, flow cytometry on a PBMC aliquot measured the percentage of naive CD45RAhigh/CD27high T cells. Receptor libraries were prepared by 5' RACE. The data were produced on an Illumina HiSeq 2500. A second PCR of about 6 to 11 cycles was run with a J-beta primer mix and a sample-barcoded 5' primer. A unique molecular identifier was introduced onto each TCR beta cDNA molecule by a template-switch 5' adaptor carrying 12 random nucleotides. Each sample yielded at least 2.5 million CDR3-containing paired-end reads. All of the RNA was converted into first-strand cDNA using the Mint cDNA synthesis kit, with a TRBC-specific oligonucleotide serving as the primer. Following uracil-DNA glycosylase treatment, all cDNA underwent a first 18-cycle PCR with the universal primers M1SS and BC2_uni_R. Regarding the original processing steps: Each sample was normalized by randomly selecting 1 million high-quality reads, each carrying a distinct molecular identifier. Instead of being binned into consensus sequences, reads that shared molecular identifiers were thrown out. MiTCR, set to a Q25 quality threshold and the strictest error-elimination algorithm, was used for CDR3 identification, clonotype clustering and error correction. A nonparametric unseen species model with Euler transformation was used to estimate a lower bound on total TCR beta diversity. TCRdb took the public reads, trimmed them with fastp at Q25, ran MiXCR for clone calling and kept in-frame beta chains. Rows are combined by CDR3 protein, so each entry shows the most common genes and DNA. For this entry, the V and J calls and clone size follow TCRdb and not the study's own pipeline. This sample is represented by about 900,000 distinct CDR3 sequences; 40% to 60% of them were singletons. The ten largest clones capture roughly 12% of the sample.

This clonotype originated in a man aged 25 to 40 in good health. Sequenced input: blood.

CDR3 region: CASSRNRGVISYEQYF. DNA sequence: TGCGCCAGCAGCCGGAACAGGGGGGTCATCTCCTACGAGCAGTACTTC. The V gene is TRBV4-3 and the J gene is TRBJ2-7; TRBD1 lines up with 8 middle nucleotides. Including cysteine and phenylalanine, the CDR3 has 16 amino acids. Only the CDR3 DNA stays, 48 bases, in frame from base 1. From a lookup of the germline V gene, CDR1 and CDR2 are LGHNA and YSLEER. Relative to germline, V is missing 4 bases and J is missing 0 bases, with 8 bases of the junction outside any gene match.